This T cell receptor (beta chain) was profiled in a study of identical twins. The study's findings and limits: Zero-insertion analyses were open to partial confounding by invariant MAIT and iNKT cells. Cross-sectional statistical analysis, not tracking of the same donors, underpinned the conclusions. Twins showed weaker excess sharing in their beta out-of-frame sequences. Modelling underestimated the level of out-of-frame TCR alpha sharing observed in monozygotic twins.

TCRdb used MiXCR to reprocess the 5' RACE reads, holding one entry per CDR3 protein. The table records about 150,000 distinct CDR3 sequences, roughly 3.3% of them present only once. Germline loops: CDR1 SGHRS, CDR2 YFSETQ. Trimming cost V 4 bases and J 2 bases, with 15 bases left between them. The CDR3 loop spans 16 amino acids. On this clonotype itself: Its antigen remains unidentified.

Sequencing input: memory T cells sorted from blood. This chain uses TRBV5-1 with TRBJ2-2, with D perhaps TRBD1 or TRBD2 (5 bases each). This receptor was obtained from a man aged 18 to 29 in good health. CDR3 amino acids: CASSPNPGTNTGELFF. CDR3 in DNA: TGCGCCAGCAGCCCTAACCCCGGGACCAACACCGGGGAGCTGTTTTTT.